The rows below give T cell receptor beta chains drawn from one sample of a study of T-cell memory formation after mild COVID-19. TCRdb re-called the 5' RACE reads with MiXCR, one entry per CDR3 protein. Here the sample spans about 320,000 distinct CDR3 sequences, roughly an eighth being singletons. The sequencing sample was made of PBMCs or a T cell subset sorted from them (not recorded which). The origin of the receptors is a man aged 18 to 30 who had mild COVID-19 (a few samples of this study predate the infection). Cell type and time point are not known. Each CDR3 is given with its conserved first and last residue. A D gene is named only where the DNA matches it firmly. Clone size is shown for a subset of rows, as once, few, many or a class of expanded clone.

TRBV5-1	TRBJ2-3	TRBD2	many	CASSFGGGGEDTQYF	TGCGCCAGCAGCTTTGGCGGGGGGGGCGAAGATACGCAGTATTTT
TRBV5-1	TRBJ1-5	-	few	CASSAGLLGQPQHF	TGCGCCAGCAGCGCGGGATTGCTGGGTCAGCCCCAGCATTTT
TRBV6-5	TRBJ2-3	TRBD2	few	CASGLPAGGNTDTQYF	TGTGCCAGCGGACTACCAGCGGGGGGGAACACAGATACGCAGTATTTT
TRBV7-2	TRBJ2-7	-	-	CASLSTVAYEQYF	TGTGCCAGCTTATCCACGGTAGCCTACGAGCAGTACTTC
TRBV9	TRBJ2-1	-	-	CASSSLPNEQFF	TGTGCCAGCAGCTCACTCCCCAATGAGCAGTTCTTC
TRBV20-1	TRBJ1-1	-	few	CSAPTRIEAFF	TGCAGTGCCCCAACGAGGATTGAAGCTTTCTTT
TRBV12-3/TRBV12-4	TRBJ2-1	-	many	CASSQGSYNEQFF	TGTGCCAGCAGTCAGGGCTCCTACAATGAGCAGTTCTTC
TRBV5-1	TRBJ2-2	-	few	CASSLSLDSRELFF	TGCGCCAGCAGCTTAAGTTTGGACTCCCGGGAGCTGTTTTTT
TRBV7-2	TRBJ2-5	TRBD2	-	CASSLGRLSGTETQYF	TGTGCCAGCAGCTTGGGACGACTAAGCGGGACCGAGACCCAGTACTTC
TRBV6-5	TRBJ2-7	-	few	CASRGRTGTGLYEQYF	TGTGCCAGCAGGGGGAGAACCGGGACGGGACTTTACGAGCAGTACTTC